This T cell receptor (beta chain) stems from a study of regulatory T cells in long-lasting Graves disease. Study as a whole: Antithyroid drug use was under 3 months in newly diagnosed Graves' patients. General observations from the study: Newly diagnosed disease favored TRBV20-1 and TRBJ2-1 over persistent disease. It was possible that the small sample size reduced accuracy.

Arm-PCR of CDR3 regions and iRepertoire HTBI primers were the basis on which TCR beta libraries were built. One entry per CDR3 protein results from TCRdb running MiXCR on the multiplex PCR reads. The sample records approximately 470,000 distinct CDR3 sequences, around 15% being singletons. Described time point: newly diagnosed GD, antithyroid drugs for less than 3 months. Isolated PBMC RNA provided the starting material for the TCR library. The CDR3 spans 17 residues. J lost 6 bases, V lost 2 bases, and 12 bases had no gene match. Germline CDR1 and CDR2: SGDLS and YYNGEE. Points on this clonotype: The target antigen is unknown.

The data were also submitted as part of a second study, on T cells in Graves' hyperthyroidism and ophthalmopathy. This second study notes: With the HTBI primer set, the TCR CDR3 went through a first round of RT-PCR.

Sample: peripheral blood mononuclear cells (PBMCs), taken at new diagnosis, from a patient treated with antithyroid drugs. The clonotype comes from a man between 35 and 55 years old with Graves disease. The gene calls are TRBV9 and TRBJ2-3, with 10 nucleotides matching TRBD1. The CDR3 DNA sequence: TGTGCCAGCAGCGTCGGGAGACGACAGGGGGCGCGTGATACGCAGTATTTT. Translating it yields CASSVGRRQGARDTQYF. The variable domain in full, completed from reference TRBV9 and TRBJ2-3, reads DSGVTQTPKHLITATGQRVTLRCSPRSGDLSVYWYQQSLDQGLQFLIQYYNGEERAKGNILERFSAQQFPDLHSELNLSSLELGDSALYFCASSVGRRQGARDTQYFGPGTRLTVL.